Presented here are 4 T cell receptor beta chains from one specimen sequenced in a study of blood T cells in healthy people across ages. Primers used in a second PCR of roughly 6 to 11 cycles were a sample-barcoded 5' primer and a J-beta primer mix. One entry per CDR3 protein results from TCRdb running MiXCR on the 5' RACE reads. Seen here are about 1.8 million distinct CDR3 sequences, approximately 50% observed once, and the top ten hold 2% to 2.5%. The sample consisted of blood. The receptors were gathered from a middle-aged woman in good health.

This clonotype was counted only a few times. The chain has TRBV11-2 and TRBJ2-1; tentative D call: TRBD1 (6 bases). This CDR3 has 14 amino acids. V was pared by 7 bases and J by 3 bases, with 13 bases between. The germline V gene encodes CDR1 SGHAT and CDR2 FQNNGV. CDR3 sequence reads: CASNNQGFYNEQFF. In nucleotides, the CDR3 is TGTGCCAGCAACAACCAGGGGTTCTACAATGAGCAGTTCTTC.

CDR3 protein: CASSLTTSGANVLTF. The CDR3 DNA reads TGCGCCAGCAGCTTAACAACCTCTGGGGCCAACGTCCTGACTTTC. This chain joins TRBV5-1 and TRBJ2-6, with no clear D. Germline CDR1 SGHRS, CDR2 YFSETQ. The CDR3 sequence is 15 residues long. V was cut by 2 bases and J by 0 bases, with 6 bases left in between.

The V and J genes are TRBV5-1 and TRBJ1-2; 9 nucleotides agree with TRBD1. Germline assignment: CDR1 SGHRS and CDR2 YFSETQ. CDR3 length: 16 amino acids. Germline trimming cut 4 bases from V and 5 bases from J; bases unmatched to any gene: 12. The DNA of the CDR3 is TGCGCCAGCAGCACCGGGACAGGGCGGGAATTATATGGCTACACCTTC. This gives the protein CASSTGTGRELYGYTF.

The rearrangement uses TRBV6-5 and TRBJ1-2; D is unclear. This CDR3 region has 18 residues. Trimming took off 0 bases at V and 2 bases at J, with 19 bases between the two ends. Germline CDR1 MNHEY, CDR2 SVGAGI. The CDR3 coding sequence is TGTGCCAGCAGTTACTCGTTCCGTCCGGGGAACAGCAACTATGGCTACACCTTC. It encodes CASSYSFRPGNSNYGYTF.